This T cell receptor beta chain stems from a study of immune cell composition in non-small cell lung cancer. Assay used: immunoSEQ multiplex PCR; TCRdb lists only in-frame clones, some missing. The data show several thousand clones, with 55% to 75% seen just once and under 10% held by the top ten. Germline CDR1 is MNHNY and CDR2 is SVGAGI (reference sequence). This CDR3 has 14 residues. Trimming at V came to 6 bases and at J to 3 bases, leaving 4 bases not matched to a gene. Study-wide results and limits: Overall clonality, unlike maximal tumour-associated clone frequency, did not predict TIL reactivity. Squamous carcinomas (approximately 75%) more often had tumour-associated clones >0.5% than adenocarcinomas (33%). Squamous lung tumours showed higher top 10 clone scores and clonality than adenocarcinomas.

Notes on this clone: The antigen remains undetermined.

This receptor was identified in a human donor with non-small cell lung cancer. The chain is built from TRBV6-6 and TRBJ1-4, with 7 bases aligning to TRBD1. The sequenced sample was lung tumor tissue. CDR3 bases: TGTGCCAGCAGCCAAGGGGGCTCTAATGAAAAACTGTTTTTT. Its protein product is CASSQGGSNEKLFF.